The 11 T cell receptor beta chains in this list originate from one sample, sequenced in a study of blood T cell repertoires in COVID-19. Profiling relied on immunoSEQ multiplex PCR, and the TCRdb table lists in-frame clones only, not all of them. The sample includes more than 60,000 clones, approximately 74% of them seen just once. The sequenced material came from peripheral blood. Source of these receptors: a human donor with acute or convalescent COVID-19. The donor label of this sample is uncertain.

This sequence joins TRBV7-9 and TRBJ2-2; 11 bases match TRBD1. Losses at the gene ends were 5 bases for V and 0 bases for J; bases not matched to a gene: 5. This CDR3 comprises 17 residues. Germline CDR1 is SEHNR and CDR2 is FQNEAQ (reference sequence). CDR3 in DNA: TGTGCCAGCAGCCCGGGACAGGGGGGTACGAACACCGGGGAGCTGTTTTTT. This gives the protein CASSPGQGGTNTGELFF.

V gene TRBV19 combines with J gene TRBJ1-5; maybe TRBD1 (5 bases). In germline, CDR1 is LNHDA, CDR2 SQIVND (reference sequence). The length of the CDR3 is 15 residues. Trimming left V 5 bases short and J 7 bases short, with 18 bases between. CDR3 amino acids: CASSPDGWGLQPQHF. The CDR3 nucleotides read TGTGCCAGTAGTCCTGATGGGTGGGGACTACAGCCCCAGCATTTT.

The CDR3 loop is CASSQLTGDEQFF. The DNA for the CDR3 is TGCGCCAGCAGCCAACTAACCGGGGATGAGCAGTTCTTC. The chain carries TRBV4-3 and TRBJ2-1; TRBD2 is a possible D gene (5 bases). V was cut by 2 bases and J by 8 bases, with 10 bases left in between. The CDR3 length is 13 residues. Germline loops: CDR1 LGHNA, CDR2 YSLEER.

The chain joins TRBV2 to TRBJ1-1; TRBD1 matches at 7 bases. Germline CDR1 is SNHLY and CDR2 is FYNNEI. V lost 7 bases to trimming and J lost 4 bases; unmatched junction nucleotides: 12. This CDR3 is built from 15 residues. The chain's CDR3 is CASTVGQAGSTEAFF. The CDR3 DNA sequence: TGTGCCAGCACCGTCGGACAGGCGGGGAGCACTGAAGCTTTCTTT.

The J gene is TRBJ1-4, the V gene TRBV30; no reliable D call. The CDR3 length is 14 residues. Per the germline V gene, CDR1 is GTSNPN and CDR2 is SVGIG (reference sequence). V lost 6 bases, J lost 8 bases, and 19 bases lay in between. The CDR3 DNA reads TGTGCCTGCCGCCTGGAGGGTTTGGGAGAAAAACTGTTTTTT. It translates to CACRLEGLGEKLFF.

CDR3 in DNA: TGCGCCAGCACGGGCAGGAAAGGGGCCGAGCCCATATATTTT. Translation: CASTGRKGAEPIYF. The chain couples TRBV10-2 to TRBJ1-3, with a possible D match to TRBD1 (5 bases). V dropped 7 bases and J dropped 11 bases, with 21 bases sitting between them. Germline V CDR1 and CDR2: WSHSY, SAAADI. CDR3 size: 14 residues.

In its sample, this clone was seen once. The V call is TRBV19, the J call TRBJ1-1, with TRBD1 matching 8 bases. J gave up 9 bases and V 1 base, and 13 bases lay outside the gene matches. The CDR3 spans 16 residues. The germline gives CDR1 LNHDA, CDR2 SQIVND (reference sequence). The DNA for the CDR3 is TGTGCCAGTAGTATAGCTCCCGTCGGACAGGGTCAACAAGCTTTCTTT. This gives the protein CASSIAPVGQGQQAFF.

This clone was counted between two and nine times. The V and J genes are TRBV28 and TRBJ1-4, with D hard to call. The CDR3 covers 15 residues. Germline V gene data show CDR1 as MDHEN and CDR2 as SYDVKM. V lost 3 bases, J lost 0 bases, and 8 bases lay in between. The CDR3 DNA is TGTGCCAGCAGTTTTCCTGGAGCAACTAATGAAAAACTGTTTTTT. The encoded protein is CASSFPGATNEKLFF. The complete variable domain, with remaining parts taken from reference TRBV28 and TRBJ1-4, reads DVKVTQSSRYLVKRTGEKVFLECVQDMDHENMFWYRQDPGLGLRLIYFSYDVKMKEKGDIPEGYSVSREKKERFSLILESASTNQTSMYLCASSFPGATNEKLFFGSGTQLSVL.

This sequence joins TRBV5-1 and TRBJ2-1; 9 nucleotides align to TRBD2. Germline CDR1 is SGHRS and CDR2 is YFSETQ. This CDR3 has 16 amino acids. V was clipped by 0 bases and J by 2 bases; unmatched bases: 3. The DNA of the CDR3 is TGCGCCAGCAGCTTGGATCTAGCGGGGCCCTACAATGAGCAGTTCTTC. Its translation is CASSLDLAGPYNEQFF.

The chain employs TRBV20-1 and TRBJ2-4, with TRBD2 as a possible D gene (6 bases). CDR1 and CDR2 from the germline V gene are DFQATT and SNEGSKA (reference sequence). Trimming took 3 bases from V and 7 from J, leaving 13 bases between them. CDR3 length equals 13 residues. The CDR3 sequence: CSASQVGRNIQYF. CDR3 nucleotides: TGCAGTGCTAGTCAGGTGGGGAGGAACATTCAGTACTTC.

CDR3 sequence: CASSRGTSTSDTQYF. CDR3 sequence (DNA): TGTGCCAGCAGCCGCGGGACTAGCACCTCAGATACGCAGTATTTT. V gene TRBV28 combines with J gene TRBJ2-3; 9 nucleotides match TRBD2. With 6 bases clipped from V and 4 bases from J, the junction kept 8 bases outside the gene matches. CDR1 and CDR2 (germline): MDHEN, SYDVKM. The CDR3 extends over 15 amino acids.